This TCR beta chain stems from a study of T cells after yellow fever vaccination. Study as a whole: Fractions of limited cellularity were prepared by means of SMART-Seq v4 Ultra Low Input. Study conclusions and caveats: Of the clonotypes, a small share occurred in both CD4 and CD8 compartments. At around 96% for CD4 and 70% to 90% for CD8, most primary-vaccination clones showed up again after the booster.

To note about this clonotype: Its antigen remains unknown.

V gave up 6 bases and J gave up 0 bases, with 9 bases separating them. There are 14 residues in the CDR3. Universal primer sites and UMIs were introduced during 5'RACE template-switching synthesis of TCR cDNA. A single record per CDR3 protein comes from TCRdb applying MiXCR to the 5' RACE reads. This repertoire shows about 260,000 distinct CDR3 sequences, roughly 5% found once; its top ten account for about 3.5%. The source of this sequence is a young man who received the YFV17D yellow fever vaccine. The V gene is TRBV12-3 or TRBV12-4, the J gene TRBJ2-1, with D perhaps matching TRBD1 or TRBD2 (5 bases each). This specimen consisted of CD4+ T cells sorted from PBMCs, obtained on the day of the yellow fever booster vaccination. The CDR3 DNA is TGTGCCAGCAGCGGGACCAGCTCCTACAATGAGCAGTTCTTC. It codes for CASSGTSSYNEQFF.